This passage covers 8 T cell receptor beta chains from one sample sequenced in a study of T-cell memory formation after mild COVID-19. TCRdb recomputed calls from the 5' RACE reads with MiXCR, one row per CDR3 protein. The repertoire holds some 120,000 distinct CDR3 sequences, with approximately 15% as singletons. Sequenced input: PBMCs or a T cell subset sorted from them (not recorded which). The receptors stem from a man aged 18 to 35 who had mild COVID-19 (a few samples of this study predate the infection). Cell type and time point are not known.

Many counts were recorded for this clonotype. The chain combines TRBV7-2 with TRBJ2-3; D is undetermined. The CDR3 totals 12 residues. Trimming shortened V by 2 bases and J by 5 bases, and 5 bases separated the two germline ends. The germline CDR1 and CDR2 sequences are SGHTA and FQGNSA. CDR3: CASSLLRDTQYF. CDR3 in DNA: TGTGCCAGCAGCTTACTAAGAGATACGCAGTATTTT.

The V gene is TRBV12-3 or TRBV12-4, the J gene TRBJ2-1; 11 nucleotides agree with TRBD2. CDR3 length: 15 amino acids. V lost 6 bases, J lost 7 bases, and 8 bases stayed unmatched. CDR3 DNA: TGTGCCAGCAGCCGTAGCGGGGGGGCCGAGAATGAGCAGTTCTTC. This codes for CASSRSGGAENEQFF.

The chain joins TRBV12-3 or TRBV12-4 to TRBJ2-7, with D possibly TRBD1 on 6 matching bases. Trimming pared 5 bases from V and 7 bases from J, leaving 21 bases between. The CDR3 runs to 15 residues. CDR3 bases: TGTGCCAGCAGTGACGCCGGGACAAGGATGTGGGAGCAGTACTTC. Translating it yields CASSDAGTRMWEQYF.

V and J are TRBV20-1 and TRBJ2-2; 9 bases align to TRBD2. Unmatched junction bases numbered 5, after V lost 5 bases and J lost 1 base. This CDR3 region has 15 residues. Germline values: CDR1 DFQATT, CDR2 SNEGSKA (reference sequence). As DNA, the CDR3 is TGCAGTGCTGCGGGGGGGCTCGGGAACACCGGGGAGCTGTTTTTT. Translating gives CSAAGGLGNTGELFF.

The V gene is TRBV5-1, the J gene TRBJ1-5, with a weak D call TRBD1 (6 bases). This CDR3 is 15 amino acids long. Trimming cost V 0 bases and J 4 bases, with 11 bases left between them. The germline CDR1 and CDR2 sequences are SGHRS and YFSETQ. The CDR3 sequence is CASSLGQAENQPQHF. The DNA of the CDR3 is TGCGCCAGCAGCTTGGGACAGGCCGAAAATCAGCCCCAGCATTTT. Full variable domain (outside the CDR3, taken from reference TRBV5-1 and TRBJ1-5): KAGVTQTPRYLIKTRGQQVTLSCSPISGHRSVSWYQQTPGQGLQFLFEYFSETQRNKGNFPGRFSGRQFSNSRSEMNVSTLELGDSALYLCASSLGQAENQPQHFGDGTRLSIL.

The gene calls are TRBV5-6 and TRBJ2-7, with D tentatively TRBD2 (5 bases). This CDR3 is built from 13 residues. Germline CDR1 SGHDT, CDR2 YYEEEE. V dropped 1 base and J dropped 2 bases, with 7 bases sitting between them. This CDR3 is CASSLRGPYEQYV. CDR3 sequence (DNA): TGTGCCAGCAGCTTGCGGGGTCCCTACGAGCAGTACGTC.

The V call is TRBV11-2, the J call TRBJ2-7; TRBD1 matches 7 bases. The junction had 10 bases not matched to a gene; V was cut back by 5 bases and J by 6 bases. Germline V gene lookup returns CDR1 SGHAT and CDR2 FQNNGV. The CDR3 is 14 amino acids. The CDR3 DNA reads as TGTGCCAGCAGCCCCAGACAGGGATCCGCCGAGCAGTACTTC. Protein product: CASSPRQGSAEQYF. The full variable domain, its missing parts supplied by reference TRBV11-2 and TRBJ2-7, is EAGVAQSPRYKIIEKRQSVAFWCNPISGHATLYWYQQILGQGPKLLIQFQNNGVVDDSQLPKDRFSAERLKGVDSTLKIQPAKLEDSAVYLCASSPRQGSAEQYFGPGTRLTVT.

This clonotype was detected many times. The J gene is TRBJ2-3, the V gene TRBV7-2; 8 positions match TRBD1. CDR3 length: 14 residues. V lost 6 bases, J lost 1 base, and 3 bases stayed unmatched. Germline lookup yields CDR1 SGHTA and CDR2 FQGNSA. Written as DNA, the CDR3 is TGTGCCAGCAGGGGACAGGTGGGCACAGATACGCAGTATTTT. Its translation: CASRGQVGTDTQYF.